This T cell receptor (beta chain) emerged from a study of early T cells in non-severe SARS-CoV-2 infection. TCRdb passed the 5' RACE reads through MiXCR, listing each CDR3 protein once. The table lists tens of thousands of distinct CDR3 sequences, about 9% of them singletons. CDR3 length: 12 amino acids. V shed 5 bases and J 2 bases; nucleotides not matched to a gene: 3. Germline CDR1 and CDR2: DFQATT and SNEGSKA (reference sequence). This clonotype was detected ten times or more. The TCR sequence derives from an adult who was a healthcare worker with PCR-confirmed SARS-CoV-2 infection or an uninfected control (not recorded which). V and J are TRBV20-1 and TRBJ2-7, with 7 bases lining up with TRBD1. The sequenced sample was whole blood. CDR3 DNA sequence: TGCAGTGCTGACAGGGAGACCTACGAGCAGTACTTC. It specifies CSADRETYEQYF.